Listed here are 20 T cell receptor beta chains from one sample, sequenced in a study of persistence of HIV-infected CD4 T cells. The antigens of these receptors remain unknown. Anti-CD3/anti-CD28 beads served as a nonspecific positive control stimulus. Sorting of responding CD4+ T cells relied on upregulated CD40 ligand together with CD69. This was the immunoSEQ version 4 assay in survey mode. Sequencing used immunoSEQ multiplex PCR; TCRdb keeps in-frame clones, though not all of them. This sample yields 35,000 to 40,000 clones, of which around 90% are seen a single time; approximately 1.2% belongs to the top ten. The material was CD4+ T cells sorted from PBMCs after approximately 20-hour stimulation, obtained from a patient who received antiretroviral therapy. The receptors stem from an adult man with HIV who was CMV-seropositive.

This clone was seen more than once but under ten times. The CDR3, as DNA: TGTGCCAGCTCACCAAGAACAGGGAGGTACACTGAAGCTTTCTTT. This sequence encodes CASSPRTGRYTEAFF. V and J are TRBV18 and TRBJ1-1, with D possibly matching TRBD1 (6 bases). The CDR3 has 15 residues. Germline CDR1 reads KGHSH; CDR2 reads LQKENI. V lost 2 bases and J 3 bases, leaving 13 bases between the germline ends.

The chain is built from TRBV11-1 and TRBJ1-2; no definite D call. The CDR3 is 13 residues long. The germline V gene has CDR1 SGHAT and CDR2 FQDESV (reference sequence). Between the trimmed V and J ends, which lost 2 bases and 2 bases, there was a span of 6 bases. CDR3 sequence (DNA): TGTGCCAGCAGCTTATTAGCGAACTATGGCTACACCTTC. Residues: CASSLLANYGYTF.

This clone has a handful of counts. As DNA, the CDR3 is TGTGCCAGCAGCCCCAGCAGGACAGATACGCAGTATTTT. Its protein is CASSPSRTDTQYF. This chain connects TRBV9 to TRBJ2-3; D is ambiguous. Deletions cut 4 bases from V and 3 bases from J, with 9 bases between. Per the germline V gene, CDR1 is SGDLS and CDR2 is YYNGEE. The CDR3 is made up of 13 amino acids.

This clone was seen a few times. The V call is TRBV7-2, the J call TRBJ1-2; D may be TRBD1 (6 bases). CDR1 SGHTA and CDR2 FQGNSA come from the germline V gene. V was pared by 3 bases and J by 4 bases, with 9 bases between. This CDR3 is 13 amino acids long. The CDR3 spells CASSFRGTYGYTF. The CDR3 nucleotides are TGTGCCAGCAGCTTCAGGGGCACCTATGGCTACACCTTC.

This clone came up a few times. The chain carries TRBV6-5 and TRBJ1-3, with 8 bases matching TRBD1. V lost 6 bases and J lost 3; bases outside the gene matches: 1. From germline, CDR1 is MNHEY and CDR2 SVGAGI. The CDR3 contains 13 residues. CDR3: CASSTGGGNTIYF. Here the CDR3 DNA reads TGTGCCAGCAGCACAGGGGGTGGAAACACCATATATTTT.

CDR3 loop: CASSSGDAGRETQYF. DNA of the CDR3: TGTGCCAGCAGCTCTGGGGACGCCGGTAGGGAGACCCAGTACTTC. The chain has TRBV28 and TRBJ2-5; D tentatively reads TRBD1 or TRBD2 (5 bases each). There are 15 residues in the CDR3. Looked up from germline, CDR1 is MDHEN and CDR2 is SYDVKM. V was cut by 6 bases and J by 5 bases, with 19 bases left in between.

The chain uses TRBV29-1 and TRBJ2-7, with a possible D match to TRBD1 (5 bases). Per germline, CDR1 SQVTM and CDR2 ANQGSEA. The CDR3 is made up of 14 amino acids. V gave up 4 bases and J gave up 0 bases, with 13 bases separating them. CDR3 nucleotides: TGCAGCGTTGTGGGGCAGCTAAACTCCTACGAGCAGTACTTC. Translating it yields CSVVGQLNSYEQYF.

DNA for the CDR3: TGTGCCACCAGCAGGACCCCCGCGGGACAGGGCAAGGTGACCCAGCATTTT. It encodes CATSRTPAGQGKVTQHF. The chain links TRBV15 to TRBJ1-5, with TRBD1 identical over 9 bases. Germline V gene lookup returns CDR1 LNHNV and CDR2 YYDKDF (reference sequence). With 3 bases clipped from V and 11 bases from J, the junction kept 17 bases outside the gene matches. CDR3 size: 17 residues.

The J gene is TRBJ1-6, the V gene TRBV25-1; 9 bases are shared with TRBD1. The CDR3 consists of 15 residues. In germline, CDR1 is MGHDK, CDR2 SYGVNS. V was pared by 3 bases and J by 3 bases, with 0 bases of the junction left unmatched. CDR3 coding DNA: TGTGCCAGCAGTGAGGGACAGGGCTATAATTCACCCCTCCACTTT. As protein: CASSEGQGYNSPLHF.

The CDR3 DNA reads as TGTGCCAGCTCACCCCCCGGACAGAACACTGAAGCTTTCTTT. Translated, it gives CASSPPGQNTEAFF. The rearrangement joins TRBV18 to TRBJ1-1; a possible D gene is TRBD1 (5 bases). In germline, CDR1 is KGHSH, CDR2 LQKENI. V lost 3 bases and J lost 1, with 9 bases in between. This CDR3 has 14 residues.

The DNA for the CDR3 is TGTGCCAGCTCACCAGGGGCGTTACCCGCAGATACGCAGTATTTT. Protein: CASSPGALPADTQYF. The rearrangement joins TRBV18 to TRBJ2-3, with a possible D match to TRBD1 (5 bases). The V gene lost 2 bases and the J gene lost 4 bases, with 13 bases spanning the gap. This CDR3 has 15 amino acids. Germline V gene lookup returns CDR1 KGHSH and CDR2 LQKENI.

The chain recombines TRBV5-4 with TRBJ1-2; the D gene is possibly TRBD1 (5 bases). Trimming took off 5 bases at V and 4 bases at J, with 18 bases between the two ends. This CDR3 has 15 residues. Per germline, CDR1 SGHNT and CDR2 YYREEE (reference sequence). CDR3 bases: TGTGCCAGCAGGCCTCGGGACCGTGGAGTCTATGGCTACACCTTC. Translating it yields CASRPRDRGVYGYTF.

This chain uses TRBV29-1 with TRBJ1-5; possibly TRBD1 for D (5 bases). Trimming removed 6 bases from V and 0 bases from J, with 9 bases in between. The CDR3 runs 13 residues. Germline V lookup: CDR1 SQVTM, CDR2 ANQGSEA. In nucleotides, the CDR3 is TGCAGCGTACGGGGGACTAGCAATCAGCCCCAGCATTTT. This sequence encodes CSVRGTSNQPQHF.

A note on this clone: The same CDR3 also results from other DNA sequences found in this sample. The CDR3 is CSARGGETQYF. For the CDR3, the DNA is TGCAGTGCCCGGGGCGGAGAGACCCAGTACTTC. The V gene is TRBV20-1, the J gene TRBJ2-5, with D possibly called TRBD1 or TRBD2 (5 bases each). V lost 6 bases, J lost 4 bases, and 9 bases lay in between. Per the germline V gene, CDR1 is DFQATT and CDR2 is SNEGSKA (reference sequence). The CDR3 loop spans 11 amino acids.

CDR3 sequence reads: CASSQRGRASNEQFF. The CDR3 bases are TGCGCCAGCAGCCAACGCGGGAGGGCCAGTAACGAGCAGTTCTTC. The rearrangement links TRBV4-1 to TRBJ2-1; TRBD2 matches 9 bases. The CDR3 totals 15 residues. Trimming at V came to 2 bases and at J to 10 bases, leaving 9 bases not matched to a gene. Germline V gene lookup returns CDR1 MGHRA and CDR2 YSYEKL.

The rearrangement uses TRBV11-1 and TRBJ2-1; D possibly corresponds to TRBD2 (5 bases). Trimming left V 5 bases short and J 2 bases short, with 10 bases between. This CDR3 region has 14 residues. The germline V gene encodes CDR1 SGHAT and CDR2 FQDESV (reference sequence). The CDR3 DNA reads as TGTGCCAGCAGCCCCAGAGGGACCTACAATGAGCAGTTCTTC. It specifies CASSPRGTYNEQFF.

This clone was detected only a few times. The chain uses TRBV10-1 and TRBJ2-7; possible D gene TRBD1, 5 bases. Germline loops: CDR1 WNHNN, CDR2 SYGVQD (reference sequence). V was cut by 5 bases and J by 6 bases, with 32 bases left in between. This CDR3 region has 19 residues. The CDR3 protein is CASSPSAQGLVYEHREQYF. DNA for the CDR3: TGCGCCAGCAGTCCCTCAGCGCAGGGTTTAGTATACGAGCATCGCGAGCAGTACTTC.

This clone was seen only once. This chain connects TRBV5-1 to TRBJ2-7, with D possibly being TRBD2 (7 bases). Germline values: CDR1 SGHRS, CDR2 YFSETQ. The germline V and J ends were trimmed by 7 bases and 6 bases, with 11 bases remaining between them. CDR3 size: 11 residues. DNA of the CDR3: TGCGCCAGCGGGGGGGCTACCGAGCAGTACTTC. Translating gives CASGGATEQYF.

The CDR3 sequence: CAWSTRVEKLFF. Written as DNA, the CDR3 is TGTGCCTGGAGTACCCGAGTGGAAAAACTGTTTTTT. The chain uses TRBV30 and TRBJ1-4, with unresolved D. Trimming left V 2 bases short and J 8 bases short, with 9 bases between. The CDR3 sequence is 12 residues long. CDR1 GTSNPN and CDR2 SVGIG come from the germline V gene (reference sequence). Looking up the rest from reference TRBV30 and TRBJ1-4 gives the full variable domain: SQTIHQWPATLVQPVGSPLSLECTVEGTSNPNLYWYRQAAGRGLQLLFYSVGIGQISSEVPQNLSASRPQDRQFILSSKKLLLSDSGFYLCAWSTRVEKLFFGSGTQLSVL.

This clone was seen once. V is TRBV6-2 or TRBV6-3 and J is TRBJ1-1, with 7 bases aligning to TRBD1. The germline V gene has CDR1 MNHEY and CDR2 SVGEGT. The CDR3 extends over 16 amino acids. The trim removed 2 bases at V and 3 bases at J, leaving 9 bases unmatched. DNA of the CDR3: TGTGCCAGCAGTTACACCACAGGGGACCCGGACACTGAAGCTTTCTTT. The encoded protein is CASSYTTGDPDTEAFF.